This T cell receptor (beta chain) was recovered during a study of blood T cell repertoires in COVID-19. In the study overall: The United States, Italy and Spain supplied acute and convalescent COVID-19 samples.

V gave up 7 bases and J gave up 1 base; unmatched junction bases: 3. The germline V gene encodes CDR1 LGHDT and CDR2 YNNKEL (reference sequence). This CDR3 is built from 14 residues. Assay used: immunoSEQ multiplex PCR; TCRdb lists only in-frame clones, some missing. Among about 86,000 clones listed, around four fifths were seen once. This TCR came from a woman older than 75 with active or convalescent COVID-19. This chain connects TRBV3-1 (or the pseudogene TRBV3-2) to TRBJ2-2, with 7 bases lining up with TRBD2. Sequences were obtained from peripheral blood. CDR3 sequence: CASNWGGNTGELFF. CDR3 in DNA: TGTGCCAGCAATTGGGGGGGGAACACCGGGGAGCTGTTTTTT.